Below, one T cell receptor (beta chain) is given with its context. Trimming pared 4 bases from V and 2 bases from J, leaving 10 bases between. The CDR3 runs to 14 residues. Germline CDR1 SNHLY, CDR2 FYNNEI. In the authors' workflow: For nucleated cells, counts were estimated from reference gene primer amplification. Libraries were prepared by immunoSEQ multiplex PCR; TCRdb keeps only in-frame clonotypes and omits some of them. The DNA gave D and trimming, while V, J and clone size come from that table. The sample records about 130,000 clones, approximately 82% being singletons. The record originates from a study of blood T cell repertoires in COVID-19.

The specimen sequenced was peripheral blood. The sequence was obtained from a man aged 40-50 years with active or convalescent COVID-19. The rearrangement links TRBV2 to TRBJ2-3; D ambiguous. For the CDR3, the DNA is TGTGCCAGCAGTGTAGAGTATAACACAGATACGCAGTATTTT. It encodes CASSVEYNTDTQYF.